This T cell receptor (beta chain) was recovered during a study of T cells after yellow fever vaccination. At the level of the study: Preparation of the low-cell-number fractions used SMART-Seq v4 Ultra Low Input. Study outcomes and limitations: Contaminating bulk clonotypes could be abundant in FACS-sorted repertoires. Re-detected after boosting: most primary clones, about 96% of CD4 and 75% to 90% of CD8. Weaker, the secondary response peaked sooner, at day 5 versus 15.

TCRdb processed the 5' RACE reads anew with MiXCR; each CDR3 protein has one entry. In the table there are 300,000 to 350,000 distinct CDR3 sequences, 3% to 4.5% of which are singletons. V was pared by 5 bases and J by 5 bases, with 19 bases between. CDR3 size: 16 residues. Germline V lookup: CDR1 SGHTA, CDR2 FQGNSA. This clonotype occurred many times. Its antigen is unidentified. The material sequenced was PBMCs, taken 5 days after the yellow fever booster vaccination. V and J are TRBV7-2 and TRBJ2-1; D perhaps matches TRBD1 (6 bases). This clonotype was sampled from a man between 18 and 29 years old who received the YFV17D yellow fever vaccine. This CDR3 reads CASSPLTSTGDNEQFF. CDR3 in DNA: TGTGCCAGCAGCCCTCTTACCTCGACAGGCGACAATGAGCAGTTCTTC.